The rows below give T cell receptor beta chains drawn from one sample of a study of shared clonotypes between healthy human individuals. Clones were sequenced by immunoSEQ multiplex PCR, and TCRdb holds only the in-frame ones, with some missing. The sample contains around 1.6 million clones, 95% to 99% of which appear only once. The specimen was naive CD4+ T cells sorted from blood. These receptors were obtained from a man younger than 45 in good health. Each CDR3 is given with its conserved first and last residue. A D gene is named only where the DNA matches it firmly. Not all rows give a size; the values are once, few, many and, for expanded clones, a class.

>TRBV4-1|TRBJ1-5|-|once
TGCGCCAGCGGTAGGCAGGGCGGCCAGCCCCAGCATTTT
CASGRQGGQPQHF
>TRBV6-6|TRBJ2-1|TRBD2|-
TGTGCCAGCATCCAACAGAGCGGGAGGGCCGTCTTCGAGCAGTTCTTC
CASIQQSGRAVFEQFF
>TRBV6-1|TRBJ2-5|-|-
TGTGCCAGCAGTGCCCCCGTCGGAGGGGGAGGAAGAGAGACCCAGTACTTC
CASSAPVGGGGRETQYF
>TRBV11-2|TRBJ2-7|-|once
TGTGCCAGCAGCTTAGAGCTCGGAGCCTACGAGCAGTACTTC
CASSLELGAYEQYF
>TRBV7-6|TRBJ2-2|-|-
TGTGCCAGCAGCCTAGGGGAGGCCGGGGAGCTGTTTTTT
CASSLGEAGELFF
>TRBV2|TRBJ1-1|-|-
TGTGCCAGCAGTGGAACAGGGGAAGCTTTCTTT
CASSGTGEAFF
>TRBV7-2|TRBJ2-1|TRBD2|-
TGTGCCAGCAGCTCGGGACTAGCTGACGGGATAGTGGTCTTC
CASSSGLADGIVVF
>TRBV5-1|TRBJ2-7|-|-
TGCGCCAGCAGCTTGGACCGTCACTACGAGCAGTACTTC
CASSLDRHYEQYF
>TRBV4-3|TRBJ2-1|TRBD2|-
TGCGCCAGCAGCCAAGAGGGACTGGCGGGAGTAGGCTACAATGAGCAGTTCTTC
CASSQEGLAGVGYNEQFF
>TRBV7-2|TRBJ1-2|-|-
TGTGGCGTATCGGGGGCCGCGAACTATGGCTACACCTTC
CGVSGAANYGYTF
>TRBV9|TRBJ2-3|TRBD1|-
TGTGCCAGCAGCGCCATGACAGGGGGAGACACAGATACGCAGTATTTT
CASSAMTGGDTDTQYF
>TRBV25-1|TRBJ1-2|TRBD1|-
TGTGCCAGCAGTGAACCCGGGACAGGGGGCAACTATGGCTACACCTTC
CASSEPGTGGNYGYTF
>TRBV7-3|TRBJ2-7|-|-
TGTGCCAGCAGCCGAACGGGGAACTACGAGCAGTACTTC
CASSRTGNYEQYF
>TRBV4-2|TRBJ2-7|-|-
TGTGCCAGCAGCCAGCGGGTTCGGGATACCGACGAGCAGTACTTC
CASSQRVRDTDEQYF